The TCR beta chain described here comes from a study of blood T cell repertoires in COVID-19 (dated by TCRdb to 2020 to 2021). Regarding the complete study: The collaborator samples originated in the United States, Italy and Spain and spanned the acute and convalescent phases of COVID-19. The material from the prospective study consisted of cDNA or gDNA derived from T cells, B-cell-depleted T cells, or PBMCs. Deeply sampled blood TCRbeta repertoires from subjects exposed to, actively infected with, or recovered from COVID-19 were included in the dataset. The repertoires were made available in a free public database intended to serve as a resource for research on the immune response to SARS-CoV-2. The samples were drawn from the first 160 participants of the ongoing ImmuneRACE study and from 1,254 subjects provided by 6 global collaborators. A de-identified subject ID, COVID-19 status, age in years and sex were almost always included in the sample metadata. Where available, HLA class I and class II types were taken from metadata supplied by the sample provider and were not determined by assay-based typing.

As regards this clone: This receptor's antigen is unknown. No quality values exist for individual bases; no much larger clone is one base distant.

TCRbeta CDR3 regions were amplified from genomic DNA by means of the immunoSEQ Assay, a bias-controlled multiplex PCR. Per the original workflow: Nucleated cell counts per sample were estimated from amplification of reference gene primers within the assay. To quantify the absolute abundance of each unique TCRbeta CDR3 rearrangement, sequence reads were collapsed and filtered. For each sample, productive Simpson clonality was calculated as the square root of Simpson's diversity index over productive rearrangements. As stored in TCRdb, this immuneACCESS dataset retains in-frame rearrangements with V and J assigned. A fraction of the clones does not appear; measured against another copy, unresolved V genes explain less than half of the discrepancy, and the remainder lacks a known reason. The V and J calls and the clone size are those of that table, but D and trimming were determined from the DNA. The sample profile shows 96,000 or so clones; about four fifths of them were found once. Approximately 4.6% of the sample lies in the top ten.

At one collaborating source in Seattle, patients were enrolled during active infection and were followed longitudinally through the course of disease. Collaborating institutions collected whole blood in K2EDTA tubes following their own protocols. For TCRbeta analysis, collaborators shipped samples in one of three forms: frozen whole blood, isolated PBMCs, or DNA extracted from either of those sample types. The CDR3 covers 16 residues, taking in both the cysteine and the phenylalanine. Only the CDR3 portion is preserved as DNA: 48 bases, with reading frame beginning at the first base. V lost 4 bases and J lost 9 bases, and the count of bases not matched to a germline gene is 10. Sequences LNHDA (CDR1) and SQIVND (CDR2) are obtained from the germline V gene (reference sequence). The paper's findings and limits, for the study overall: Clinical and demographic metadata were provided uncurated, with the amount varying by source and participant.

The sequencing input was peripheral blood. Recombination joined TRBV19 with TRBJ2-1, with 12 junctional bases fitting TRBD2. The sequence derives from a man older than 75 with COVID-19, enrolled during active disease. CDR3 reads: CASSTVGLAGSGEQFF. Read as DNA, the sequence is TGTGCCAGTAGTACTGTCGGACTAGCGGGGAGTGGTGAGCAGTTCTTC.